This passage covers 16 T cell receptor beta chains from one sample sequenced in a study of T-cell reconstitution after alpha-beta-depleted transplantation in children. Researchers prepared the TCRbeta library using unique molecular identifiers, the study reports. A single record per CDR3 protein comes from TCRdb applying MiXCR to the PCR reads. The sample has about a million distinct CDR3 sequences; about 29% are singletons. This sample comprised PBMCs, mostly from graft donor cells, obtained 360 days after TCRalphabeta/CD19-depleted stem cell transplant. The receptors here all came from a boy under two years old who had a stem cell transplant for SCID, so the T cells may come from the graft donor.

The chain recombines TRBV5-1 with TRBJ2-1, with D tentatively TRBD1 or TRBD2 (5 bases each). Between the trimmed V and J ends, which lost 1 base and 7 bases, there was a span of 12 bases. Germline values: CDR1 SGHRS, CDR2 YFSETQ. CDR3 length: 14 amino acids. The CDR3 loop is CASSLWGSRNEQFF. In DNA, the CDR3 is TGCGCCAGCAGCTTGTGGGGGTCCCGGAATGAGCAGTTCTTC.

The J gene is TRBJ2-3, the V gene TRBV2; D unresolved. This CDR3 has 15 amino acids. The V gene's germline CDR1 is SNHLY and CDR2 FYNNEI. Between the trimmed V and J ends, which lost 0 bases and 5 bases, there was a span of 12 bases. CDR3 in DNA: TGTGCCAGCAGTGAAGCCCCCCGGTCCAAAGATACGCAGTATTTT. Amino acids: CASSEAPRSKDTQYF.

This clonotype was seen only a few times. This CDR3 reads CASSSRESYGYTF. The CDR3 DNA follows: TGCGCCAGCAGCTCCAGGGAATCCTATGGCTACACCTTC. The chain uses TRBV5-1 and TRBJ1-2, with a tentative D call TRBD1 (5 bases). Trimming left V 3 bases short and J 4 bases short, with 10 bases between. In germline, CDR1 is SGHRS, CDR2 YFSETQ. The CDR3 totals 13 residues.

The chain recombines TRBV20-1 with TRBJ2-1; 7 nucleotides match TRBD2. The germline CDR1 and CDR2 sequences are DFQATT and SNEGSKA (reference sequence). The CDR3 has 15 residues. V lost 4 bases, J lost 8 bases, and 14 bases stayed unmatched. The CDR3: CSATSGTNLGDEQFF. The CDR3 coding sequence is TGCAGTGCTACATCCGGGACTAATCTTGGGGATGAGCAGTTCTTC.

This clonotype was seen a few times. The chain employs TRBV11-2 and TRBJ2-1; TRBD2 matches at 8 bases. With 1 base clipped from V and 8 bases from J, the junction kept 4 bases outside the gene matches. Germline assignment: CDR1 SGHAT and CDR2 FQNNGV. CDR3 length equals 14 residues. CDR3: CASSLGTSRDEQFF. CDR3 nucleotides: TGTGCCAGCAGCTTAGGGACTAGCCGGGATGAGCAGTTCTTC.

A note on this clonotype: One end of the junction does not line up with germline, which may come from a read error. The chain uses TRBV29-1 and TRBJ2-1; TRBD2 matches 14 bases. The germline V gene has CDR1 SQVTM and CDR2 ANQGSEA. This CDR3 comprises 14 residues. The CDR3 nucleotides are TGCAGCGTTTCCCCAAGACTAGCGGGGGGGCCACGGATCTTC. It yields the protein CSVSPRLAGGPRIF.

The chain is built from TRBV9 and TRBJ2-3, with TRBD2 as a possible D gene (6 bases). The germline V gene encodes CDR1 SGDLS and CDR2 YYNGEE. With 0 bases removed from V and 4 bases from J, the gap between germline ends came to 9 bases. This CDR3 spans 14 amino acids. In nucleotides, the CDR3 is TGTGCCAGCAGCGTAGCGGGGGTGGCAGATACGCAGTATTTT. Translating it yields CASSVAGVADTQYF.

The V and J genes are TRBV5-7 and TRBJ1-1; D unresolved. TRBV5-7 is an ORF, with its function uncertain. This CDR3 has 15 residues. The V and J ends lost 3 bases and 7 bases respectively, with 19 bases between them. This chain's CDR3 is CASSWADETKNEAFF. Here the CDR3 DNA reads TGTGCCAGCAGCTGGGCAGACGAGACCAAAAATGAAGCTTTCTTT.

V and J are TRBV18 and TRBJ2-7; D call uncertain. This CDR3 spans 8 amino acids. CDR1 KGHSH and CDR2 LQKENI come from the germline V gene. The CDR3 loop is CASPSPGV. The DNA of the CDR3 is TGTGCCAGCCCCTCGCCGGGTGTA.

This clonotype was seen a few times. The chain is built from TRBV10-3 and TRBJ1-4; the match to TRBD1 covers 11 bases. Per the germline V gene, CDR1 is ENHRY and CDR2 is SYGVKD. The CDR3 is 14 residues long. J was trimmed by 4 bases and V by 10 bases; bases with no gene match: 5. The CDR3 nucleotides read TGTGCCAGCAGGACAGGGGGCGGTAATGAAAAACTGTTTTTT. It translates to CASRTGGGNEKLFF.

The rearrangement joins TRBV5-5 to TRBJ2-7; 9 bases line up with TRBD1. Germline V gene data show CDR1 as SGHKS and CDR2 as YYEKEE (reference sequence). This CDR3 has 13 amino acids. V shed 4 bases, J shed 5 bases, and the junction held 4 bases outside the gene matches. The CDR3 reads CASSQGQGNEQYF. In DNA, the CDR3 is TGTGCCAGCAGCCAGGGACAGGGCAACGAGCAGTACTTC.

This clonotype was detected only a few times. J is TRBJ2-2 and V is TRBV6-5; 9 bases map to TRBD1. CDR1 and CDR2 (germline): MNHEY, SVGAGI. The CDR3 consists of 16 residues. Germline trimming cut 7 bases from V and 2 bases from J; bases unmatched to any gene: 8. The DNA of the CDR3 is TGTGCCAGCACCTTCGGACAGGGGCTAAACACCGGGGAGCTGTTTTTT. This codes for CASTFGQGLNTGELFF.

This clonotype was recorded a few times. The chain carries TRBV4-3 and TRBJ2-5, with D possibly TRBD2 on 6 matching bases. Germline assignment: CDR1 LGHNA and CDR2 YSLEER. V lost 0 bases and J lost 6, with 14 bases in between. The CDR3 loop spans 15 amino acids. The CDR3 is CASSQDGGLWKTQYF. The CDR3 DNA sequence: TGCGCCAGCAGCCAAGATGGGGGGTTGTGGAAGACCCAGTACTTC.

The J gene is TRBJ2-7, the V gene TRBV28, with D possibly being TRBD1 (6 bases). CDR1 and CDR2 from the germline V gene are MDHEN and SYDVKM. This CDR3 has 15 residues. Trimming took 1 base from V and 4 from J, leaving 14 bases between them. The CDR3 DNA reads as TGTGCCAGCAGTTTATCGGCAGGGGCCCAATACGAGCAGTACTTC. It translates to CASSLSAGAQYEQYF. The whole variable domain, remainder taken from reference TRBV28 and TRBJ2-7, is DVKVTQSSRYLVKRTGEKVFLECVQDMDHENMFWYRQDPGLGLRLIYFSYDVKMKEKGDIPEGYSVSREKKERFSLILESASTNQTSMYLCASSLSAGAQYEQYFGPGTRLTVT.

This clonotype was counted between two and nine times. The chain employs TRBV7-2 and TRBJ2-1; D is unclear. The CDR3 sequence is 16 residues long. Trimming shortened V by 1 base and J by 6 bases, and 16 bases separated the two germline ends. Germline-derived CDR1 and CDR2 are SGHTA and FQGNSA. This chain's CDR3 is CASSLVPRTSPNEQFF. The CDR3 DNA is TGTGCCAGCAGCTTAGTCCCTCGGACCTCCCCCAATGAGCAGTTCTTC.

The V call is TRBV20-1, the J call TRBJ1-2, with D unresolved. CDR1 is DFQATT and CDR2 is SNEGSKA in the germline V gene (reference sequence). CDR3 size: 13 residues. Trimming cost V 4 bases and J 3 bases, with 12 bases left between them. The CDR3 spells CSANPSRYYGYTF. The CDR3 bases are TGCAGTGCTAACCCGTCCCGGTACTATGGCTACACCTTC.